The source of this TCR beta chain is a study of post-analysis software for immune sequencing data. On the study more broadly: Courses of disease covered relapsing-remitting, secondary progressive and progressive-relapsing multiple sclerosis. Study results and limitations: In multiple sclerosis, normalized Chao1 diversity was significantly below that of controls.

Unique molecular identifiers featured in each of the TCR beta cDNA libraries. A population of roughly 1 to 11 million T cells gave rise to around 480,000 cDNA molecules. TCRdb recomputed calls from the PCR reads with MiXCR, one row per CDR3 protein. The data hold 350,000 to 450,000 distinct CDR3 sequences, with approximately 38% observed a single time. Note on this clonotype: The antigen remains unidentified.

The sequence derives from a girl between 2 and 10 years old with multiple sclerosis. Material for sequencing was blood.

CDR3 residues: CASSQWDRAREQYF. The CDR3 DNA reads as TGTGCCAGCAGCCAATGGGACCGGGCGAGGGAGCAGTACTTC. This chain uses TRBV3-1 with TRBJ2-7, with D perhaps given as TRBD1 or TRBD2 (5 bases each). V was trimmed by 2 bases and J by 7 bases, leaving 15 bases between them. Germline V gene data show CDR1 as LGHDT and CDR2 as YNNKEL (reference sequence). The CDR3 is made up of 14 amino acids.